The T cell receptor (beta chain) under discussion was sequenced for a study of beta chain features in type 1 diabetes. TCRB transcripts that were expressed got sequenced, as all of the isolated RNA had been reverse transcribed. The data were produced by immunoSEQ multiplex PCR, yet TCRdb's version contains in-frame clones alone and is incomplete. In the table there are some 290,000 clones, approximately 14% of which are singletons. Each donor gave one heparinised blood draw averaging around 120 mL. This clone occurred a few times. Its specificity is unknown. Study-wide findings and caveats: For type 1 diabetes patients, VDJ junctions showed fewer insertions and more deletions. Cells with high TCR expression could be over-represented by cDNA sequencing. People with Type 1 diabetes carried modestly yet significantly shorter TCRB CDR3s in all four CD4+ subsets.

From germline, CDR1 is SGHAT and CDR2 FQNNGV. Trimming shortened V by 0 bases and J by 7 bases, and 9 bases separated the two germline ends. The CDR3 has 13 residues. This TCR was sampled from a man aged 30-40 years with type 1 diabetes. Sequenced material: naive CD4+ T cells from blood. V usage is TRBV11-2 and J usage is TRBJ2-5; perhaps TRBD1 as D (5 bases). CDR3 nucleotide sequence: TGTGCCAGCAGCTTAGAAGGGGTGGGGACCCAGTACTTC. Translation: CASSLEGVGTQYF.